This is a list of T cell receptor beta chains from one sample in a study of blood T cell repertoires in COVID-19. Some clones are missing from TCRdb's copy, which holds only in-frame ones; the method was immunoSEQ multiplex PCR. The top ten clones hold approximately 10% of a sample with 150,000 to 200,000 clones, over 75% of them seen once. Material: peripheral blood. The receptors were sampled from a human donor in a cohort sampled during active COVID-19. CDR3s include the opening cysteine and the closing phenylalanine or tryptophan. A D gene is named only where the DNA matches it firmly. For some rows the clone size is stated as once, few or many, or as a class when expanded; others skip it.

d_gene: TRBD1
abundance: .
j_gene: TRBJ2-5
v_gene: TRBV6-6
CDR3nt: TGTGCCAGCAGTTACAGACAGGGTTCGGAGACCCAGTACTTC
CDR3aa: CASSYRQGSETQYF

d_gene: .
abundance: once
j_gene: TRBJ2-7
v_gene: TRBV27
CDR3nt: TGTGCCAGCAGTTTGGAAGCCCGTCTGGCGGGCGTCCCCTACGAGCAGTACTTC
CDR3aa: CASSLEARLAGVPYEQYF

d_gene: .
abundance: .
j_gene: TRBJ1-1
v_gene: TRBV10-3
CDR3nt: TGTGCCATCAGTGCCCTCCCCACTGAAGCTTTCTTT
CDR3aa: CAISALPTEAFF

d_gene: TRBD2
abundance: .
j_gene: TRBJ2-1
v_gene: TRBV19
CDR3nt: TGTGCCAGTAGTATAGTTTCTAGCGGGGGGGGTGAGCAGTTCTTC
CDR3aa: CASSIVSSGGGEQFF

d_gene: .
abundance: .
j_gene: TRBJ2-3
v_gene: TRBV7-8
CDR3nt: TGTGCCAGCAGCTTAGGGCGGAGAGCGGTGGCTAGCACAGATACGCAGTATTTT
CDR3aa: CASSLGRRAVASTDTQYF

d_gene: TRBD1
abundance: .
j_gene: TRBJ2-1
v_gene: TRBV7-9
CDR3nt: TGTGCCAGCAGAGCAGGGGGCGAAGAGCAGTTCTTC
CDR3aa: CASRAGGEEQFF

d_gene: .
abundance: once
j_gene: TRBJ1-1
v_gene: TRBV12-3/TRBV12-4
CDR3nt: TGTGCCAGCAGTTTAGACGGGAACACTGAAGCTTTCTTT
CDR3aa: CASSLDGNTEAFF

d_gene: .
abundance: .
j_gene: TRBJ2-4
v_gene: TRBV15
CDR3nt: TGTGCCACCAGCAGAGCAGGGGACATTCAGTACTTC
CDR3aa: CATSRAGDIQYF

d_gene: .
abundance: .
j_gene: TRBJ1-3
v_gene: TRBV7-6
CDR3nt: TGTGCCAGCAGCTTAGCGCGCAGGGACTCTGGAAACACCATATATTTT
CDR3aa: CASSLARRDSGNTIYF

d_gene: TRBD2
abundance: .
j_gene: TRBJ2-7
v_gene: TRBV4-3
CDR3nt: TGCGCCAGCAGCCAAAACTTAGCGGGAGGTCGTGTCGAGCAGTACTTC
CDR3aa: CASSQNLAGGRVEQYF

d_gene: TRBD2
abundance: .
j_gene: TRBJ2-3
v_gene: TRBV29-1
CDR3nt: TGCAGCGTTGAACTCCCCGAGCGGGATATATCACTTAGCACAGATACGCAGTATTTT
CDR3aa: CSVELPERDISLSTDTQYF

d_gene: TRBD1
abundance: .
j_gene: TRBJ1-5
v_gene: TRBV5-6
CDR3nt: TGTGCCAGCACCCAGGGGGTAATGGAGCAGCCCCAGCATTTT
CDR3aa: CASTQGVMEQPQHF

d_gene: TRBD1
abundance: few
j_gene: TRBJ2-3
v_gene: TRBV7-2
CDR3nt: TGTGCCAGCGCCAGGGGGCAGAACACAGATACGCAGTATTTT
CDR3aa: CASARGQNTDTQYF

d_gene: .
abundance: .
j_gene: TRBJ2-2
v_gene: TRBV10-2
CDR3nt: TGCGCCAGCAGAGCCCAGAGCGTCGGGGAGCTGTTTTTT
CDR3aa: CASRAQSVGELFF

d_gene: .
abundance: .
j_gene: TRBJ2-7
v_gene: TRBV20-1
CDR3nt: TGCAGTGCTAGTATCGGCGGAGGAAGCTCCTACGAGCAGTACTTC
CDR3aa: CSASIGGGSSYEQYF

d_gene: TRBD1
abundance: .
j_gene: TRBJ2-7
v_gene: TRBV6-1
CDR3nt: TGTGCCAGCAGTGTAAGCGGCCCCGGGACAGGGGGTTACGAGCAGTACTTC
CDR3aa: CASSVSGPGTGGYEQYF

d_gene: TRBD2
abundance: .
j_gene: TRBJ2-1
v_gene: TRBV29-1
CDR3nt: TGCAGTGCGACTAGCTCCCTACAGAGCAATGAGCAGTTCTTC
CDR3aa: CSATSSLQSNEQFF

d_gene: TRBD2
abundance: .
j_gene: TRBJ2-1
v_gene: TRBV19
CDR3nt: TGTGCCAGTAGCCAGTCAAGCGGGAGCTCCTACAATGAGCAGTTCTTC
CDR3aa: CASSQSSGSSYNEQFF

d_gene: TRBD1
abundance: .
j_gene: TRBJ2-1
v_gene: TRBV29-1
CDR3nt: TGCAGCGTAGGACAGGGGGTCTACAATGAGCAGTTCTTC
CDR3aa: CSVGQGVYNEQFF

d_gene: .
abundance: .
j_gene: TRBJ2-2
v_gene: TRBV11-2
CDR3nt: TGTGCCAGCAGCCGCCCGACGGGGAACACCGGGGAGCTGTTTTTT
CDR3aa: CASSRPTGNTGELFF

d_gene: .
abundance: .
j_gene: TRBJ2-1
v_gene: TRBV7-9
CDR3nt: TGTGCCAGCAGCTTAGGAGACAGACTCTACAATGAGCAGTTCTTC
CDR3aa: CASSLGDRLYNEQFF

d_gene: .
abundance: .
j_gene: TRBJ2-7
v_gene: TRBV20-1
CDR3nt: TGCAGTGCTATTCTCCGGAGTCGGTACTTC
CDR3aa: CSAILRSRYF

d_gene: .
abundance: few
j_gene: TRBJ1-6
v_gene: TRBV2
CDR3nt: TGTGCCAGCAGTGATTCTCGGACTGACACGAATTCACCCCTCCACTTT
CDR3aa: CASSDSRTDTNSPLHF

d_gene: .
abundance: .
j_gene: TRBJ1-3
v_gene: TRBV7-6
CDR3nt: TGTGCCAGCAGCTTAAGGACCCTTAGGGGCCGCGAAATCGGCTCTGGAAACACCATATATTTT
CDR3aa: CASSLRTLRGREIGSGNTIYF

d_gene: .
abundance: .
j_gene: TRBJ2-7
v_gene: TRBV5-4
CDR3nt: TGTGCCAGCAGCTTAAGTTCGGAGTTATTACACGAGCAGTACTTC
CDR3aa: CASSLSSELLHEQYF

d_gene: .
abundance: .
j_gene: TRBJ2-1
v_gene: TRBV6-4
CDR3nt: TGTGCCAGCAGTGACGGGACTGGCTCCTACAATGAGCAGTTCTTC
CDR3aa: CASSDGTGSYNEQFF

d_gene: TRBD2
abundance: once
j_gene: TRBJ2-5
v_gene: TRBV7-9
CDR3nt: TGTGCCAGCAGCCCGGGGGGGAGGGAAGAGACCCAGTACTTC
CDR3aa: CASSPGGREETQYF

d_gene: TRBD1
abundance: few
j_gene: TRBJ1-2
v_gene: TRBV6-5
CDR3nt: TGTGCCAGCAGAGGGACAGGGGGTGCCTATGGCTACACCTTC
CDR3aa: CASRGTGGAYGYTF

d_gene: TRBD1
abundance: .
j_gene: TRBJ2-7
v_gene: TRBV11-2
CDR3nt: TGTGCCAGCAGCCAACGTACTTCGACAGGGTCCCACGAGCAGTACTTC
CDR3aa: CASSQRTSTGSHEQYF

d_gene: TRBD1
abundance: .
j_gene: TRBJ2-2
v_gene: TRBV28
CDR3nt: TGTGCCAGCAGTTCTGGGGTAAAGGCCCAGGGGGTTACCGGGGAGCTGTTTTTT
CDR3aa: CASSSGVKAQGVTGELFF